Given below is one TCR beta chain in context. The antigen is undetermined. The donors, healthy Caucasians from Russia, were aged 6 to 90. Every sample had a minimum of 6 million PBMCs isolated. Extractions gave at least 5.5 micrograms of total RNA per sample. Next came a second PCR, run for roughly 7 to 12 cycles, which used a sample-barcoded 5' primer along with a J-beta primer mix. TCRdb processed the 5' RACE reads anew with MiXCR; each CDR3 protein has one entry. The sample has 1,800,000 or so distinct CDR3 sequences, roughly two fifths seen once. The sample belongs to a study of blood T cells in healthy people across ages. Whole-study findings and limits: TCR beta diversity tracked closely with naive T cell percentage.

In germline, CDR1 is ENHRY, CDR2 SYGVKD. This CDR3 has 13 residues. Trimming shortened V by 0 bases and J by 3 bases, and 6 bases separated the two germline ends. This sequence joins TRBV10-3 and TRBJ2-7; D unclear. The sequenced sample consisted of blood. This TCR was recovered from a human donor in good health. CDR3 nucleotides: TGTGCCATCAGTGAGTCGGATCTCTACGAGCAGTACTTC. Translation: CAISESDLYEQYF.